These T cell receptor beta chains were read from a single sample in a study of blood T cell repertoires in COVID-19. Repertoires were generated with immunoSEQ multiplex PCR, while TCRdb's copy carries only in-frame clones and drops some. The repertoire includes about 96,000 clones, around nine tenths of them detected once, and around 3.9% sits in the top ten. The sequenced sample consisted of peripheral blood. These receptors all stem from a human donor with COVID-19, enrolled during active disease. The donor label of this sample is uncertain. Each CDR3 is given with its conserved first and last residue. D genes are given only for firm matches. Size is omitted from some rows. Given values are once, few, many or a class for expanded clones.

clone size	V gene	D gene	J gene	CDR3 DNA	CDR3 protein
-	TRBV12-2	-	TRBJ2-2	TGTGCAAGTCGCCCCCGGACAGGGATAGGCACCGGGGAGCTGTTTTTT	CASRPRTGIGTGELFF
-	TRBV12-3/TRBV12-4	-	TRBJ1-2	TGTGCCAGCAGTTTAGTTAGGGGCTATGGCTACACCTTC	CASSLVRGYGYTF
-	TRBV6-6	TRBD1	TRBJ1-5	TGTGCCAGCAGTCAACGACAGGGGGCAGATCAGCCCCAGCATTTT	CASSQRQGADQPQHF
-	TRBV29-1	-	TRBJ2-2	TGCAGCGTGACAGATTTCACCGGGGAGCTGTTTTTT	CSVTDFTGELFF
-	TRBV24-1	-	TRBJ2-3	TGTGCCACCAGTGAGGTAGCAGATACGCAGTATTTT	CATSEVADTQYF
few	TRBV18	-	TRBJ1-2	TGTGCCAGCTCAACAAGGGGCCAGGGTGCTGGCTACACCTTC	CASSTRGQGAGYTF
-	TRBV24-1	TRBD1	TRBJ2-2	TGTGCCACCAGTGATCGACCTGGACAGGGGACTCCCGGGGAGCTGTTTTTT	CATSDRPGQGTPGELFF
-	TRBV15	TRBD2	TRBJ2-3	TGTGCCACCAGCAGAGATCGGGGGGGGACTTCAGATACGCAGTATTTT	CATSRDRGGTSDTQYF
-	TRBV7-9	-	TRBJ1-2	TGTGCCAGCAGCCCAATTCTCGGGGGTTGGTATGGCTACACCTTC	CASSPILGGWYGYTF
-	TRBV9	TRBD2	TRBJ2-3	TGTGCCAGCAGCGTAGGGACTAGCGTCACAGATACGCAGTATTTT	CASSVGTSVTDTQYF
once	TRBV5-1	-	TRBJ1-6	TGCGCCAGCAGCTTGGCAGACAGGCCCAATTCACCCCTCCACTTT	CASSLADRPNSPLHF
-	TRBV3-1/TRBV3-2	TRBD1	TRBJ1-2	TGTGCCAGCAGCCAAGAAGGCACAGGGGGGAATGGCTACACCTTC	CASSQEGTGGNGYTF
-	TRBV7-9	TRBD2	TRBJ2-3	TGTGCCAGCAGCTTACCTAGCGGGGAGACAGATACGCAGTATTTT	CASSLPSGETDTQYF
-	TRBV19	-	TRBJ2-1	TGTGCCAGTAGTATCGGGGGGCCGGAAAAGAATGAGCAGTTCTTC	CASSIGGPEKNEQFF
-	TRBV6-1	-	TRBJ2-7	TGTGCCAGCAGTGACCGATTGAGCTACGAGCAGTACTTC	CASSDRLSYEQYF
-	TRBV19	-	TRBJ2-1	TGTGCCAGTAGTATCCGAAGGGGTGAGCAGTTCTTC	CASSIRRGEQFF
-	TRBV9	TRBD1	TRBJ1-3	TGTGCCAGCAGCGACCGACAGGGCCAGTGGGGAAACACCATATATTTT	CASSDRQGQWGNTIYF
-	TRBV11-1	-	TRBJ2-6	TGTGCCAGCAGCTTATTGCGGGGCGGCAACGTCCTGACTTTC	CASSLLRGGNVLTF
-	TRBV10-2	-	TRBJ1-2	TGCGCCAGCAGCACGAATCGAGTGGACTATGGCTACACCTTC	CASSTNRVDYGYTF
once	TRBV19	-	TRBJ2-4	TGTGCCAGTAGCCCCCGATTAGGGGCTAAAAACATTCAGTACTTC	CASSPRLGAKNIQYF
-	TRBV6-5	-	TRBJ1-4	TGTGCCAGCAGTTACCGGGGGGCAAGGTTTGAAAAACTGTTTTTT	CASSYRGARFEKLFF
-	TRBV7-9	TRBD2	TRBJ2-7	TGTGCCAGCAGCTCGGGACTAGCGGGGGTTTACGAGCAGTACTTC	CASSSGLAGVYEQYF
-	TRBV5-3	-	TRBJ1-2	TGTGCCAGAAGCTTGCCTCCTCCGTTAGCTAACTATGGCTACACCTTC	CARSLPPPLANYGYTF
-	TRBV19	TRBD1	TRBJ2-5	TGTGCCAGTAGTAGAGGGACAGAAGAGACCCAGTACTTC	CASSRGTEETQYF
-	TRBV2	TRBD1	TRBJ1-3	TGTGCCAGCAGGGACAGGGCTGGAAACACCATATATTTT	CASRDRAGNTIYF
once	TRBV9	TRBD1	TRBJ1-1	TGTGCCAGCAGCGGTCGGGACAGGCCGGACACTGAAGCTTTCTTT	CASSGRDRPDTEAFF
-	TRBV10-3	-	TRBJ2-7	TGTGCCATCAGTGAGTCCTCGACAGAAACCTACGAGCAGTACTTC	CAISESSTETYEQYF
-	TRBV6-1	-	TRBJ1-5	TGTGCCAGCAGTGATGGCAGGGGTCAACAGCCCCAGCATTTT	CASSDGRGQQPQHF
once	TRBV29-1	-	TRBJ1-5	TGCAGCGTCTCCTTCGGGTTGGATCAGCCCCAGCATTTT	CSVSFGLDQPQHF
-	TRBV5-1	-	TRBJ1-6	TGCGCCAGCAGCTTGGACTCGGTTTCGAGTAATTCACCCCTCCACTTT	CASSLDSVSSNSPLHF
-	TRBV19	-	TRBJ2-5	TGTGCCAGTAGTATCGGTAGCACCCAAGAGACCCAGTACTTC	CASSIGSTQETQYF
few	TRBV19	-	TRBJ1-2	TGTGCCAGTAGTATTAGGACAGCGCTTAACTATGGCTACACCTTC	CASSIRTALNYGYTF
-	TRBV3-1/TRBV3-2	-	TRBJ2-3	TGTGCCAGCAGCCCCCAGCGGAGAAGCGCAGATACGCAGTATTTT	CASSPQRRSADTQYF
-	TRBV6-5	-	TRBJ1-2	TGTGCCAGCAGTTACTCGGGAGGGGTCGGCTACACCTTC	CASSYSGGVGYTF
-	TRBV19	-	TRBJ1-2	TGTGCCAGTAGTACCCGCCAGATGGGCAATAGCTATGGCTACACCTTC	CASSTRQMGNSYGYTF
-	TRBV5-1	-	TRBJ1-4	TGCGCCAGCAACGACAGACCAACTAATGAAAAACTGTTTTTT	CASNDRPTNEKLFF
once	TRBV4-2	-	TRBJ1-2	TGTGCCAGCAGCCAAGGCCAGGGTCCTGGTGGCTACACCTTC	CASSQGQGPGGYTF
-	TRBV10-2	TRBD1	TRBJ2-7	TGCGCCAGCAGGAGACAGGGAGAGTGGTGGGAGCAGTACTTC	CASRRQGEWWEQYF
-	TRBV6-6	-	TRBJ2-7	-	CASSSSTSGSGEQYF
-	TRBV9	-	TRBJ2-3	TGTGCCAGCAGCGTAGCTCAGGGTCCCACAGATACGCAGTATTTT	CASSVAQGPTDTQYF
-	TRBV21-1	-	TRBJ2-7	TGTGCCAGCAGCAAGCGGGGATACGAGCAGTACTTC	CASSKRGYEQYF
-	TRBV27	-	TRBJ1-1	TGTGCCAGCAGTTTGGGGGGAGGGGTTGGGACTGAAGCTTTCTTT	CASSLGGGVGTEAFF
-	TRBV5-1	-	TRBJ1-2	TGCGCCACTTCACCCGGGAGGGAGAACTATGGCTACACCTTC	CATSPGRENYGYTF
once	TRBV19	-	TRBJ1-2	TGTGCCAGCGGGGATTATGGCTACACCTTC	CASGDYGYTF
-	TRBV10-1	-	TRBJ1-1	TGCGCCAGCAGTGAGTCAAACAGCGGGACTGAAGCTTTCTTT	CASSESNSGTEAFF